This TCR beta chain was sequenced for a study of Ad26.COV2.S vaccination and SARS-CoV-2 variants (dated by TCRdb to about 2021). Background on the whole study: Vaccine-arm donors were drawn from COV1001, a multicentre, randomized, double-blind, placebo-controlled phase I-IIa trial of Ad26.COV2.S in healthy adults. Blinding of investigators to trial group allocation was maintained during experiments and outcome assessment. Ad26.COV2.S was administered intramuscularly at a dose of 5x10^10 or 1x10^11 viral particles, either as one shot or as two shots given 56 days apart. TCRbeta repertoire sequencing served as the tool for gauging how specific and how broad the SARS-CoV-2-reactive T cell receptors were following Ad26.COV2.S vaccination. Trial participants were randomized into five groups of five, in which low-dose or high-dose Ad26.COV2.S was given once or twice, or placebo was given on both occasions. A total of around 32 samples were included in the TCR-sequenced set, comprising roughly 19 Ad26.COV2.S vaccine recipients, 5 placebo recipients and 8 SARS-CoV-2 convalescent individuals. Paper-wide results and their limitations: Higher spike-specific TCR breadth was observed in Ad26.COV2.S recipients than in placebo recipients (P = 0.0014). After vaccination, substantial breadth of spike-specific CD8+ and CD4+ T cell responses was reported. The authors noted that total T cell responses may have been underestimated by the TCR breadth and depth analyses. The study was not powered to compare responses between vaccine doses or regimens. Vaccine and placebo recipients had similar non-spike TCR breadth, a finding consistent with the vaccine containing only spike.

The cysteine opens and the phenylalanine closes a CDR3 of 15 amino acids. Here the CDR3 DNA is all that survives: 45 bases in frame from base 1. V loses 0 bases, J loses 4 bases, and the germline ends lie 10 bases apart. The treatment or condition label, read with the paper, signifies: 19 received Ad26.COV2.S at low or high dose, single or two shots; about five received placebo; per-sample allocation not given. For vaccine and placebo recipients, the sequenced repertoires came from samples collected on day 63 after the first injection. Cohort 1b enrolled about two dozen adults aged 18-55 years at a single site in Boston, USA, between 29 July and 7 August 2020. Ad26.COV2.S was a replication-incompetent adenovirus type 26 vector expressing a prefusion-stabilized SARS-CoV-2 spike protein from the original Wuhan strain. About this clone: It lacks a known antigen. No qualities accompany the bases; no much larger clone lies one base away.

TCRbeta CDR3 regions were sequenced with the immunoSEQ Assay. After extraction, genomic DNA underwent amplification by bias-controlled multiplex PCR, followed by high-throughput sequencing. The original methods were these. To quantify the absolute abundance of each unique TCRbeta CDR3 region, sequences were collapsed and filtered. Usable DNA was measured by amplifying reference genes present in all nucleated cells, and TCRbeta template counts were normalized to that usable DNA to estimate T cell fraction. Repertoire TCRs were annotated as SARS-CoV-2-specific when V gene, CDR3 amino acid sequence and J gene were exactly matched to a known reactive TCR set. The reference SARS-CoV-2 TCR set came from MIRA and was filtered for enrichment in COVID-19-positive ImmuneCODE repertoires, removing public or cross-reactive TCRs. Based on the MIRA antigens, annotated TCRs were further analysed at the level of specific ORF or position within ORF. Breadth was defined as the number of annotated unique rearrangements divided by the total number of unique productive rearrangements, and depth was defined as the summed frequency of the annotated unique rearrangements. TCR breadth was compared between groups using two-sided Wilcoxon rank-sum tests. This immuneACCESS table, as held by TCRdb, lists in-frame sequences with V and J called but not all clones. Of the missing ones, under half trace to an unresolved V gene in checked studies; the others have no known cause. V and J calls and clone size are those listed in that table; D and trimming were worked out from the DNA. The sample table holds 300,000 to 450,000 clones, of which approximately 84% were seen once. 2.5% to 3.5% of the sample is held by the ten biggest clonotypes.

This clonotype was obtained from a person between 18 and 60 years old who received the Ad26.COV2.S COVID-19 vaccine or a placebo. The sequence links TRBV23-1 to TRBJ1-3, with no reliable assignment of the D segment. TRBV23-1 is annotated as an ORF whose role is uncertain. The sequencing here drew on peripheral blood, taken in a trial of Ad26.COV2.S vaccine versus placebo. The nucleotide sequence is TGCGCCAGCAGTCAATCATCAGAACCGGGAAACACCATATATTTT. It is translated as CASSQSSEPGNTIYF.